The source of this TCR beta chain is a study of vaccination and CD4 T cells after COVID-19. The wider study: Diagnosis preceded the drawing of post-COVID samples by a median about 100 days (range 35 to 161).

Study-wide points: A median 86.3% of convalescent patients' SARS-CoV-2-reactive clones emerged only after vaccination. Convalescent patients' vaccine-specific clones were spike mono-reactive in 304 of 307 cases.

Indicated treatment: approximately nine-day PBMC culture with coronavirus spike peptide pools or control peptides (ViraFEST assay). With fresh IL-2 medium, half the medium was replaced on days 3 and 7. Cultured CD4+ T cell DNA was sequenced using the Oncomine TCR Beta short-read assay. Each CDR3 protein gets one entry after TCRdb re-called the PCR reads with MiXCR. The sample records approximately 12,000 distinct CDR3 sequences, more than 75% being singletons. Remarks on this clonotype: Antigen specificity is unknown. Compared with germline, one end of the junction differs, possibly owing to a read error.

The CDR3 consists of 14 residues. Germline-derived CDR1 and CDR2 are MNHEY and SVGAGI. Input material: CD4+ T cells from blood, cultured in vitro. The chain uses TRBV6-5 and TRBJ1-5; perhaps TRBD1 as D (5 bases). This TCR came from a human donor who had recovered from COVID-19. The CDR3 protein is CASSYSSGGQSQHF. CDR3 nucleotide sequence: TGTGCCAGCAGTTACTCGAGCGGGGGTCAGTCCCAGCATTTT.